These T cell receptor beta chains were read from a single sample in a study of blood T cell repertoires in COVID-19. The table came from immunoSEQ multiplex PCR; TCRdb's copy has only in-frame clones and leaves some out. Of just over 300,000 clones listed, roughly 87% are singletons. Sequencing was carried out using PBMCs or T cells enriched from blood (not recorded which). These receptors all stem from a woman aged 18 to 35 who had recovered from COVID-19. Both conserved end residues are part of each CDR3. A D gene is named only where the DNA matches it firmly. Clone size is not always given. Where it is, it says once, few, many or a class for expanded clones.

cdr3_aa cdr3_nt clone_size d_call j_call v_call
CASTGGGSDRAEAFF TGTGCCAGCACCGGGGGTGGGTCAGACAGGGCGGAAGCTTTCTTT . TRBD1 TRBJ1-1 TRBV28
CASSLDNNEQFF TGTGCCAGCAGCTTAGATAACAATGAGCAGTTCTTC . . TRBJ2-1 TRBV11-3
CASSPGASETQYF TGCGCCAGCAGCCCGGGAGCCTCGGAGACCCAGTACTTC . . TRBJ2-5 TRBV5-1
CASSPRVAPNTEAFF TGTGCCAGCTCACCACGGGTAGCCCCTAACACTGAAGCTTTCTTT few . TRBJ1-1 TRBV18
CASSYPGGGRDPGANVLTF TGTGCCAGCAGTTACCCCGGGGGGGGGCGAGATCCTGGGGCCAACGTCCTGACTTTC . TRBD2 TRBJ2-6 TRBV6-2/TRBV6-3
CASSSRFTNYGYTF TGTGCCAGCAGCTCCAGGTTTACTAACTATGGCTACACCTTC . . TRBJ1-2 TRBV5-5
CASSFSPIRTSPEANTQYF TGTGCCAGCAGCTTTAGCCCCATTCGGACTAGCCCGGAGGCAAATACGCAGTATTTT once TRBD2 TRBJ2-3 TRBV7-2
CASSLASGTDNEQFF TGTGCCAGCAGCTTAGCTAGCGGGACCGACAATGAGCAGTTCTTC . TRBD2 TRBJ2-1 TRBV7-9
CASSDNRGFGGGNQPQHF TGTGCCAGCAGTGATAACAGGGGCTTCGGGGGGGGCAATCAGCCCCAGCATTTT . TRBD1 TRBJ1-5 TRBV6-1
CASSFQGWTYEQYF TGTGCCAGCAGTTTCCAGGGGTGGACCTACGAGCAGTACTTC . . TRBJ2-7 TRBV28
CASSLVFSGGWGSYEQYF TGTGCCAGCAGCTTAGTATTTAGTGGTGGATGGGGCTCGTACGAGCAGTACTTC . . TRBJ2-7 TRBV7-6
CASSLRGRGPYEQYF TGTGCCAGCAGTTTACGCGGCAGGGGCCCCTACGAGCAGTACTTC . . TRBJ2-7 TRBV28
CASSPQSGFGEQFF TGTGCCAGCTCACCTCAAAGTGGGTTCGGGGAGCAGTTCTTC few . TRBJ2-1 TRBV18
CASSASQGQGYTF TGTGCCAGCAGTGCTTCTCAGGGTCAGGGCTACACCTTC . . TRBJ1-2 TRBV2
CASSFGGFYEQYF TGTGCCAGCAGCTTTGGCGGGTTCTACGAGCAGTACTTC . . TRBJ2-7 TRBV7-9
CASSLVGRQTYEKQYF TGTGCCAGCAGCTTAGTCGGCAGACAAACCTACGAAAAGCAGTACTTC . . TRBJ2-7 TRBV7-6
CASSFSVLAGHTYEQYF TGTGCCAGCAGCTTTTCCGTACTAGCGGGACATACCTACGAGCAGTACTTC . TRBD2 TRBJ2-7 TRBV5-4
CATSRGPYGYTF TGTGCCACCAGCAGAGGGCCGTATGGCTACACCTTC once . TRBJ1-2 TRBV15
CASSVASGGRAFF TGTGCCAGCAGCGTAGCTTCGGGGGGACGAGCTTTCTTT . . TRBJ1-1 TRBV9
CASRRQAGPYEQYF TGTGCCAGCAGGCGGCAGGCGGGCCCCTACGAGCAGTACTTC . . TRBJ2-7 TRBV2
CASSFPGRDEKLFF TGTGCCAGCAGCTTTCCGGGGAGGGATGAAAAACTGTTTTTT . . TRBJ1-4 TRBV7-9
CASGGGVSGNTIYF TGTGCCAGTGGTGGGGGGGTCTCTGGAAACACCATATATTTT . . TRBJ1-3 TRBV19
CASSLHRIYEQYF TGTGCCAGCAGTTTACACAGGATCTACGAGCAGTACTTC . . TRBJ2-7 TRBV12-3/TRBV12-4
CASSEYELGTGVGYTF TGTGCCAGCAGTGAATATGAGTTGGGGACAGGGGTCGGCTACACCTTC . TRBD1 TRBJ1-2 TRBV25-1
CASSFGDGYGYTF TGTGCCAGCAGCTTCGGGGATGGCTATGGCTACACCTTC . . TRBJ1-2 TRBV7-9
CASSDSRGWDGYTF TGTGCCAGCAGCGACAGCAGGGGGTGGGATGGCTACACCTTC . TRBD1 TRBJ1-2 TRBV5-4
CASSGYRLSSTDTQYF TGTGCCAGCAGCGGTTATAGACTCAGCAGCACAGATACGCAGTATTTT . . TRBJ2-3 TRBV7-2
CSVAPQGRGQPQHF TGCAGCGTTGCCCCCCAGGGGAGAGGTCAGCCCCAGCATTTT . . TRBJ1-5 TRBV29-1
CASSADRDADTEAFF TGTGCCAGTAGTGCAGACAGGGATGCGGACACTGAAGCTTTCTTT . TRBD1 TRBJ1-1 TRBV19
CAISESMGAGVARDEQFF TGTGCCATCAGTGAGTCGATGGGGGCGGGCGTGGCAAGGGATGAGCAGTTCTTC . . TRBJ2-1 TRBV10-3
CASSFGQVNSPLHF TGTGCCAGCAGTTTCGGTCAGGTTAATTCACCCCTCCACTTT . . TRBJ1-6 TRBV28
CASGGREYSPLHF TGTGCCAGTGGGGGACGGGAGTATTCACCCCTCCACTTT . . TRBJ1-6 TRBV6-5
CASSRTAPPGGPYGYTF TGTGCCAGCAGCCGGACTGCTCCTCCAGGGGGCCCCTATGGCTACACCTTC . TRBD1 TRBJ1-2 TRBV7-2